This note documents a single TCR beta chain sequence. Its antigen is unknown. The source of the sample is a study of T cell repertoires in cytomegalovirus infection. Study context: Both CMV infection and a matching HLA type were indicated by public TCR beta signatures.

Germline V gene lookup returns CDR1 SGHTA and CDR2 FQGNSA. The CDR3 is made up of 14 amino acids. V lost 4 bases and J 5 bases, leaving 15 bases between the germline ends. TCRdb re-called the reads with MiXCR, one entry per CDR3 protein. The repertoire consists of roughly 46,000 distinct CDR3 sequences, with roughly 20% occurring once and the leading ten covering 18%. Study-level points and caveats: Accumulated public TCR beta family frequency recognized individuals carrying CMV together with the relevant HLA. CMV-specific TCR beta clonotypes restricted by HLA-C were the ones dominating the ex vivo response.

This clonotype was sampled from a human donor in good health (CMV status not recorded). Some clones in this sample may be carry-over from other donors' samples. The sample was PBMCs, sequenced either directly or after in vitro stimulation (not recorded which). V and J are TRBV7-2 and TRBJ2-7, with D possibly called TRBD1 or TRBD2 (5 bases each). The CDR3 DNA reads as TGTGCCAGCAGCTCCCTACTAGGGGCTAACGAGCAGTACTTC. Translation gives CASSSLLGANEQYF.